This T cell receptor (beta chain) was recovered during a study of blood T cell repertoires in COVID-19. In the study overall: There were acute and convalescent COVID-19 samples, and they came from the United States, Italy and Spain.

Sequencing used immunoSEQ multiplex PCR; TCRdb keeps in-frame clones, though not all of them. The table includes about 200,000 clones, about 84% detected once. V gave up 6 bases and J gave up 0 bases, with 11 bases separating them. The CDR3 has 14 amino acids. Looked up from germline, CDR1 is MNHEY and CDR2 is SMNVEV (reference sequence). Living in 24 US areas, the participants were between roughly 18 and 90 years of age. The V call is TRBV27, the J call TRBJ1-2; tentative D call: TRBD1 (5 bases). The sequencing input was PBMCs or T cells enriched from blood (not recorded which). The TCR comes from a man aged 35 to 55 with acute COVID-19. As DNA, the CDR3 is TGTGCCAGCAGCTACTCCAGGGCTAACTATGGCTACACCTTC. This codes for CASSYSRANYGYTF.